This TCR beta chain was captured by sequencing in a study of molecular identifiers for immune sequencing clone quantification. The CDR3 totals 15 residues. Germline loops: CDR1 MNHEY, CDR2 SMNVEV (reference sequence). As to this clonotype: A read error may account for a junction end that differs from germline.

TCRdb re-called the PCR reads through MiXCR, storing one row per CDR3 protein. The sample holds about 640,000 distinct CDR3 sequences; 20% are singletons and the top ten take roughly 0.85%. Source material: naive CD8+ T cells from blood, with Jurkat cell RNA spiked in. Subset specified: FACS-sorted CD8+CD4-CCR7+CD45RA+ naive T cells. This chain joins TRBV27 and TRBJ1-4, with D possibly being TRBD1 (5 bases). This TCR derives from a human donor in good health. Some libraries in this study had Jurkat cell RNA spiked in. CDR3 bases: TGTGCCAGCAGGAGACTGGGGGATTTTAGTGAAGAACTGTTTTTT. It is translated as CASRRLGDFSEELFF. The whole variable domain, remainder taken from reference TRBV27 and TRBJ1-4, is EAQVTQNPRYLITVTGKKLTVTCSQNMNHEYMSWYRQDPGLGLRQIYYSMNVEVTDKGDVPEGYKVSRKEKRNFPLILESPSPNQTSLYFCASRRLGDFSEELFFGSGTQLSVL.